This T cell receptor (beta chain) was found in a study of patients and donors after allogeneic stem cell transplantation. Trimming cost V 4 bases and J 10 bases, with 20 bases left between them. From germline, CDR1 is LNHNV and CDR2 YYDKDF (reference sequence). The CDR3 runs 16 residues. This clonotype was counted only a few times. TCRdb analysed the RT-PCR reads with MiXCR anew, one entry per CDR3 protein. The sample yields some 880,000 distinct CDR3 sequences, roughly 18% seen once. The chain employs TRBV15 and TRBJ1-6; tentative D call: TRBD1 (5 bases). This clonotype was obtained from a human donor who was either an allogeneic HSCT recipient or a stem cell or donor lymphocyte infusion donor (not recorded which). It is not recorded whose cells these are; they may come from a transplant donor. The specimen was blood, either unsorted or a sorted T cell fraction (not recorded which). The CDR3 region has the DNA TGTGCCACCAGCATGCCGGCCGGGACTAGGCCCTCACCCCTCCACTTT. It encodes CATSMPAGTRPSPLHF. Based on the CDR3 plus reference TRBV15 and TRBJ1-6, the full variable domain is DAMVIQNPRYQVTQFGKPVTLSCSQTLNHNVMYWYQQKSSQAPKLLFHYYDKDFNNEADTPDNFQSRRPNTSFCFLDIRSPGLGDTAMYLCATSMPAGTRPSPLHFGNGTRLTVT.